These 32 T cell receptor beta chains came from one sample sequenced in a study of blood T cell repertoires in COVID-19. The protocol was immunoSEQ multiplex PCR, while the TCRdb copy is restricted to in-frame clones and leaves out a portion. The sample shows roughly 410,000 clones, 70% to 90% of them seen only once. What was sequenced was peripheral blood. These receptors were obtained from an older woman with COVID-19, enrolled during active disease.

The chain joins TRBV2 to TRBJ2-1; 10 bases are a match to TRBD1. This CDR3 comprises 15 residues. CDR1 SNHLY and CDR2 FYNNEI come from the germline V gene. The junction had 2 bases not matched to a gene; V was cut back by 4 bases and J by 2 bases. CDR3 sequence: CASSGDRGAYNEQFF. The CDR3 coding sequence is TGTGCCAGCAGTGGGGACAGGGGAGCCTACAATGAGCAGTTCTTC. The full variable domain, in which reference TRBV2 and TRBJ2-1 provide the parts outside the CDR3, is EPEVTQTPSHQVTQMGQEVILRCVPISNHLYFYWYRQILGQKVEFLVSFYNNEISEKSEIFDDQFSVERPDGSNFTLKIRSTKLEDSAMYFCASSGDRGAYNEQFFGPGTRLTVL.

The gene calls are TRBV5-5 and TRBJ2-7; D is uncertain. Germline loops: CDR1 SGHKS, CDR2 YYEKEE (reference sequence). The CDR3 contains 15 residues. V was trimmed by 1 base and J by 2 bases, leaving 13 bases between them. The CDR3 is CASSLISERAYEQYF. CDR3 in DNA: TGTGCCAGCAGCTTGATTTCTGAACGAGCCTACGAGCAGTACTTC. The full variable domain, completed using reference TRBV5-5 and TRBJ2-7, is DAGVTQSPTHLIKTRGQQVTLRCSPISGHKSVSWYQQVLGQGPQFIFQYYEKEERGRGNFPDRFSARQFPNYSSELNVNALLLGDSALYLCASSLISERAYEQYFGPGTRLTVT.

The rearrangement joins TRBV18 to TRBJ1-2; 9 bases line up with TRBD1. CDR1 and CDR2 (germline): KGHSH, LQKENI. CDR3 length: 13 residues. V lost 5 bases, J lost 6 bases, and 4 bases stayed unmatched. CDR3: CASSWGQGDGYTF. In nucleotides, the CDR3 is TGTGCCAGCTCATGGGGACAGGGCGATGGCTACACCTTC.

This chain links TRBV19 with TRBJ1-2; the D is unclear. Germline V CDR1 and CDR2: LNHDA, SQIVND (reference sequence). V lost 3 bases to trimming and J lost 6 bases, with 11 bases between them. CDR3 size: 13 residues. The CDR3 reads CASSIGGRDGYTF. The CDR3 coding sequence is TGTGCCAGTAGTATTGGAGGGAGAGATGGCTACACCTTC. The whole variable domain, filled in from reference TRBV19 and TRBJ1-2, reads DGGITQSPKYLFRKEGQNVTLSCEQNLNHDAMYWYRQDPGQGLRLIYYSQIVNDFQKGDIAEGYSVSREKKESFPLTVTSAQKNPTAFYLCASSIGGRDGYTFGSGTRLTVV.

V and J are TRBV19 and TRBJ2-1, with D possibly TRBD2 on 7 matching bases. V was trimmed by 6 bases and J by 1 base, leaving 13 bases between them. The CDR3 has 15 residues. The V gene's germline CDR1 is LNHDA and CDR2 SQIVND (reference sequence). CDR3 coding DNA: TGTGCCAGTAGGGAAGAGGGGGGGTCCTACAATGAGCAGTTCTTC. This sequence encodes CASREEGGSYNEQFF.

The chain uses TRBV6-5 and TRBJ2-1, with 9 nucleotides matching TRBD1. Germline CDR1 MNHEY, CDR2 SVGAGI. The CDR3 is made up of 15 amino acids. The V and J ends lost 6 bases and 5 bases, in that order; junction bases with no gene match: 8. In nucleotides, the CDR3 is TGTGCCAGCAGGTCCCACGGGACAGGGAACAATGAGCAGTTCTTC. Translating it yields CASRSHGTGNNEQFF.

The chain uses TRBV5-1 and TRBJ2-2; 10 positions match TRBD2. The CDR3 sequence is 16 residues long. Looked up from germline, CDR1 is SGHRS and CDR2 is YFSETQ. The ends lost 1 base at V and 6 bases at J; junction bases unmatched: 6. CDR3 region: CASSLNSGGAAGELFF. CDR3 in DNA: TGCGCCAGCAGCTTGAACAGCGGGGGGGCTGCCGGGGAGCTGTTTTTT.

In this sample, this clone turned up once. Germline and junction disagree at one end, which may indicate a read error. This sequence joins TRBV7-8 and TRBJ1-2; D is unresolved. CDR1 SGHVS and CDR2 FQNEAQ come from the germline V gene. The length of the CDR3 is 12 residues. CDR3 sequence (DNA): TGTGCCAGCAGCTTAGCCGACTACGGCTACACCTTC. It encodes CASSLADYGYTF.

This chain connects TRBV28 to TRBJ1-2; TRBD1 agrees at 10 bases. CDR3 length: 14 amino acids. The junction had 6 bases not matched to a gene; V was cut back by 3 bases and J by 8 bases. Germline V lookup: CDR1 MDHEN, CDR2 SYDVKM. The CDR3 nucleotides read TGTGCCAGCAGTTTCGACAGGGGGCTTAAAGGCTACACCTTC. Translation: CASSFDRGLKGYTF.

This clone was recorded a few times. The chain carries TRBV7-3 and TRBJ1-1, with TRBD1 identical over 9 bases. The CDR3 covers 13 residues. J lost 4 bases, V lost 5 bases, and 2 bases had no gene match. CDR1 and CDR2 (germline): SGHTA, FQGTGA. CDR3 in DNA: TGTGCCAGCAGCGAACAGGGGGCCACTGAAGCTTTCTTT. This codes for CASSEQGATEAFF.

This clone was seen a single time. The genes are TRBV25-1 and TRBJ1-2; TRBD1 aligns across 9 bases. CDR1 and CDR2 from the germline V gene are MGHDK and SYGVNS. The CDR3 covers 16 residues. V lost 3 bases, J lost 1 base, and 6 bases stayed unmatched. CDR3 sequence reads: CASSDRRTGDNYGYTF. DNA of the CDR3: TGTGCCAGCAGTGACCGGCGGACAGGGGATAACTATGGCTACACCTTC.

CDR3 in DNA: TGCGCCAGCAGTTCTGGACAGGGAAATTCCTACGAGCAGTACTTC. Translation gives CASSSGQGNSYEQYF. The chain joins TRBV5-1 to TRBJ2-7; 8 nucleotides match TRBD1. The ends lost 5 bases at V and 1 base at J; junction bases unmatched: 8. The CDR3 consists of 15 residues. Germline V gene sequence: CDR1 SGHRS, CDR2 YFSETQ.

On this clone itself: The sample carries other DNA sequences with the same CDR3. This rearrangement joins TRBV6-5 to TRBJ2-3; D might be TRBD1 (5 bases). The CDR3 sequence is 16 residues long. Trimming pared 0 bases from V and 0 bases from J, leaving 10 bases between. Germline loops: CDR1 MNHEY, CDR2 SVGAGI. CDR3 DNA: TGTGCCAGCAGTTACTCGGCAGGGCCTAGCACAGATACGCAGTATTTT. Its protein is CASSYSAGPSTDTQYF.

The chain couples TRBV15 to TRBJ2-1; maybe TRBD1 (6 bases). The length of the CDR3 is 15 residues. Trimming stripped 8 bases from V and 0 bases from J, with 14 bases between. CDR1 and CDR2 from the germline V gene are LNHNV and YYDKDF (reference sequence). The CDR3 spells CATQRQVLSYNEQFF. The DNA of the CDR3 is TGTGCCACCCAAAGACAGGTGCTCTCCTACAATGAGCAGTTCTTC.

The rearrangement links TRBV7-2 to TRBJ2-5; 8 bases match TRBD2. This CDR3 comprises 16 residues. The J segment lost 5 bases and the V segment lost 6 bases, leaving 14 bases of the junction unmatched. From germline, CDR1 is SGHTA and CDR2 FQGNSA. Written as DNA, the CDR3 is TGTGCCAGCAGTCACGAAACGGGGACTAGGGGCGAGACCCAGTACTTC. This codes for CASSHETGTRGETQYF.

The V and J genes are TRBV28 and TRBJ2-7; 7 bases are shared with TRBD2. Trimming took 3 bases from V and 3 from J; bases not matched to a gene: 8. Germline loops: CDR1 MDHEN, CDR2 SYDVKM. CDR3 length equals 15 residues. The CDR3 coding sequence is TGTGCCAGCAGTTTTTTCGAGCGGGGCCTCTACGAGCAGTACTTC. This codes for CASSFFERGLYEQYF.

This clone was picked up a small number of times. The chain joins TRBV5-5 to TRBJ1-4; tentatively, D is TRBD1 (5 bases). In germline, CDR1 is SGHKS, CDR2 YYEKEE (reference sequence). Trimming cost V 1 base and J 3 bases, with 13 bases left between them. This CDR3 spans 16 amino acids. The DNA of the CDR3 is TGTGCCAGCAGCTTGTCAGGGCGCGGATCTAATGAAAAACTGTTTTTT. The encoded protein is CASSLSGRGSNEKLFF.

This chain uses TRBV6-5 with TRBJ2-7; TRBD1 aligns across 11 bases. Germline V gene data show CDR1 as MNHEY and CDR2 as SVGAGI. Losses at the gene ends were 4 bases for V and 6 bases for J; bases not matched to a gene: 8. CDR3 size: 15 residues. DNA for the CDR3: TGTGCCAGCAGTTCGGGCGGGACAGGGGGGCTCGAGCAGTACTTC. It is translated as CASSSGGTGGLEQYF.

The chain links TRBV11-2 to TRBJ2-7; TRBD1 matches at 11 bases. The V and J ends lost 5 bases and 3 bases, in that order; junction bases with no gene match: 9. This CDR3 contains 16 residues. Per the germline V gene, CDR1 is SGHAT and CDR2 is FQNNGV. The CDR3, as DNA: TGTGCCAGCAGCGGGCGGACAGGGGGCAAGGGCTACGAGCAGTACTTC. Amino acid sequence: CASSGRTGGKGYEQYF.

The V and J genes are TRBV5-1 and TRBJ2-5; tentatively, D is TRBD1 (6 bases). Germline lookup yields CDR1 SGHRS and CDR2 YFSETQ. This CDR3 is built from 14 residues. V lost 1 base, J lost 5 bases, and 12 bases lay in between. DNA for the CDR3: TGCGCCAGCAGCTTGATGGGGCAGGGGGAGACCCAGTACTTC. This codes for CASSLMGQGETQYF. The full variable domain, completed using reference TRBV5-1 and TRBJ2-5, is KAGVTQTPRYLIKTRGQQVTLSCSPISGHRSVSWYQQTPGQGLQFLFEYFSETQRNKGNFPGRFSGRQFSNSRSEMNVSTLELGDSALYLCASSLMGQGETQYFGPGTRLLVL.

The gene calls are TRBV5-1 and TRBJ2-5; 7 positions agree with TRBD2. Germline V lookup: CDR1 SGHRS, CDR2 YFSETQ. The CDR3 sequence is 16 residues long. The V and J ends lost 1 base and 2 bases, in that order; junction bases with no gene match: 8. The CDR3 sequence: CASSLTRASGQETQYF. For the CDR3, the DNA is TGCGCCAGCAGCTTGACTAGGGCTAGCGGACAAGAGACCCAGTACTTC.

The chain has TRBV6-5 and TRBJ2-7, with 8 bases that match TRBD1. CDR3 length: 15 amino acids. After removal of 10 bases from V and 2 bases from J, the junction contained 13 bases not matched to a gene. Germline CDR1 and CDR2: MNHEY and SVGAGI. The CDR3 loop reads CATGGTGLVAYEQYF. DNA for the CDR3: TGTGCCACTGGAGGGACAGGCCTTGTCGCCTACGAGCAGTACTTC.

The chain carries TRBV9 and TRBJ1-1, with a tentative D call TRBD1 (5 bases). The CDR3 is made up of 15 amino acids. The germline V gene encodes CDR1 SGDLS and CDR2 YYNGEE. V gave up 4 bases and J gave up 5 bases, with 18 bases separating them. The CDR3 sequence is CASSSSQGRETEAFF. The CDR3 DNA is TGTGCCAGCAGCTCCTCCCAGGGACGGGAGACTGAAGCTTTCTTT.

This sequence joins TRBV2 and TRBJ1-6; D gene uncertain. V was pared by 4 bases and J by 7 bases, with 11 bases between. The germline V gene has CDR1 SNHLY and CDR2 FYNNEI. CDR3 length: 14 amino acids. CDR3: CASSVAGSNSPLHF. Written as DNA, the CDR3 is TGTGCCAGCAGTGTCGCAGGCTCGAATTCACCCCTCCACTTT.

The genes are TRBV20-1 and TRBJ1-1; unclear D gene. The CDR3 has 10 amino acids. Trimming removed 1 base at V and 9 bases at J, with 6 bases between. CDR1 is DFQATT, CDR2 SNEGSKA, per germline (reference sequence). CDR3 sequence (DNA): TGCAGTGCTAGAGCGTTAAAAGCTTTCTTT. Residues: CSARALKAFF.

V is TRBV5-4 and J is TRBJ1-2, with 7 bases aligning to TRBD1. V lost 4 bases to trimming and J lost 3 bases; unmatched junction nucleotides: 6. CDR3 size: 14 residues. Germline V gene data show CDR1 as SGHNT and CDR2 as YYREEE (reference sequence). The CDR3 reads CASSTRQGDYGYTF. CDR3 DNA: TGTGCCAGCAGCACCCGACAGGGAGACTATGGCTACACCTTC.

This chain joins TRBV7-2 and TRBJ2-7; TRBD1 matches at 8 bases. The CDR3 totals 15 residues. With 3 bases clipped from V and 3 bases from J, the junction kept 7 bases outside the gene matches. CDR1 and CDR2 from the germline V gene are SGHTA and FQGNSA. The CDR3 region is CASSFGTDRVYEQYF. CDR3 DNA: TGTGCCAGCAGCTTCGGGACGGACAGGGTCTACGAGCAGTACTTC.

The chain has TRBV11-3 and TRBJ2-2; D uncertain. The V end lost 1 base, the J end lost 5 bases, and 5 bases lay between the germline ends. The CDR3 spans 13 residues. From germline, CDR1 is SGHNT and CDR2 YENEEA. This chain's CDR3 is CASSLARTGELFF. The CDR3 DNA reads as TGTGCCAGCAGCTTAGCTAGGACCGGGGAGCTGTTTTTT.

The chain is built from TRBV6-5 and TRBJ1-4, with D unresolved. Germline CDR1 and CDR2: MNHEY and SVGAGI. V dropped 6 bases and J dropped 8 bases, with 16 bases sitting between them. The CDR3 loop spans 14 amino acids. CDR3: CASSWTRRREKLFF. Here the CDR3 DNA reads TGTGCCAGCAGCTGGACCCGGAGGCGGGAAAAACTGTTTTTT.

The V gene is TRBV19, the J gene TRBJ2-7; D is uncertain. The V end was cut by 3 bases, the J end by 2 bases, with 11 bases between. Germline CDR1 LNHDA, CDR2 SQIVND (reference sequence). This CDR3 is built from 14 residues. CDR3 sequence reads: CASSILAGTYEQYF. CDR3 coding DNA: TGTGCCAGTAGTATCCTGGCAGGTACCTACGAGCAGTACTTC. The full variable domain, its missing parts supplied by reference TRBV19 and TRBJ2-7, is DGGITQSPKYLFRKEGQNVTLSCEQNLNHDAMYWYRQDPGQGLRLIYYSQIVNDFQKGDIAEGYSVSREKKESFPLTVTSAQKNPTAFYLCASSILAGTYEQYFGPGTRLTVT.

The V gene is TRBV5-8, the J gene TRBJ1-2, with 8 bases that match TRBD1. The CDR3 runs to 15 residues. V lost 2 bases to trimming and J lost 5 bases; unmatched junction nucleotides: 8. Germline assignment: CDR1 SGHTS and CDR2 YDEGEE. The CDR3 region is CASSFRRQGLYGYTF. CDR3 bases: TGTGCCAGCAGCTTTCGTCGACAGGGGCTGTATGGCTACACCTTC.

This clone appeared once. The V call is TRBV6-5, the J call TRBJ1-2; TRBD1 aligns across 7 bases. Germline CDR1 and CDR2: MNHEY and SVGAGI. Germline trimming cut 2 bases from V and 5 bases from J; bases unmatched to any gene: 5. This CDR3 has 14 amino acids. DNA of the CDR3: TGTGCCAGCAGTTACACCCCGGGACAGTATGGCTACACCTTC. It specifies CASSYTPGQYGYTF.